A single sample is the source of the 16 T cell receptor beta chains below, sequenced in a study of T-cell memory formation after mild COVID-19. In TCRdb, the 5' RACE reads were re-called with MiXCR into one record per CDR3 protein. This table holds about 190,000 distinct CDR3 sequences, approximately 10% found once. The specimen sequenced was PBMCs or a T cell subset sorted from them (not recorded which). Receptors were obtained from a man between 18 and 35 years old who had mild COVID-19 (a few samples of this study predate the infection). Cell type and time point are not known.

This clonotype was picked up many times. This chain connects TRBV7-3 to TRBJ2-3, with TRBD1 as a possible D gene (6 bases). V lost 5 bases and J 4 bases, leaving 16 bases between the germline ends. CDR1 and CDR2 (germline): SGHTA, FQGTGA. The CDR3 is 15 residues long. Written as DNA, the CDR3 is TGTGCCAGCAGCCCACACAGGGCAGCGGCAGATACGCAGTATTTT. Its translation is CASSPHRAAADTQYF. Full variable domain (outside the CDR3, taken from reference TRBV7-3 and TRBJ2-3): GAGVSQTPSNKVTEKGKYVELRCDPISGHTALYWYRQSLGQGPEFLIYFQGTGAADDSGLPNDRFFAVRPEGSVSTLKIQRTERGDSAVYLCASSPHRAAADTQYFGPGTRLTVL.

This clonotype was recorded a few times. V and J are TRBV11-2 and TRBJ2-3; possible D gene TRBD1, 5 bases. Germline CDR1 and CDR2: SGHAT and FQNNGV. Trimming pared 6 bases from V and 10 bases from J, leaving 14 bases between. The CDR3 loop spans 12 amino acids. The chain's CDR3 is CASSPPSGSQYF. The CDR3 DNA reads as TGTGCCAGCAGTCCCCCCTCAGGGTCGCAGTATTTT.

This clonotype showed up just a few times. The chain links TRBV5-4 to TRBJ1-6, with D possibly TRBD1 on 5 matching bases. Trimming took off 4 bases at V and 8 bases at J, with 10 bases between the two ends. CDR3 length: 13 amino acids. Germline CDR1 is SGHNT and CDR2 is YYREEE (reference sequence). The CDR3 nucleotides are TGTGCCAGCAGCCCGGACATATATTCACCCCTCCACTTT. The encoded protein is CASSPDIYSPLHF.

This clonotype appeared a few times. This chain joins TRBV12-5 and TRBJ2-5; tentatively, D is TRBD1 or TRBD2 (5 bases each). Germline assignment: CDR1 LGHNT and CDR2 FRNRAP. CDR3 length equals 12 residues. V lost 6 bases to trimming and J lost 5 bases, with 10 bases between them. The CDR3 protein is CASGQGAETQYF. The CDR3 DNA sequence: TGTGCTAGTGGGCAGGGAGCGGAGACCCAGTACTTC.

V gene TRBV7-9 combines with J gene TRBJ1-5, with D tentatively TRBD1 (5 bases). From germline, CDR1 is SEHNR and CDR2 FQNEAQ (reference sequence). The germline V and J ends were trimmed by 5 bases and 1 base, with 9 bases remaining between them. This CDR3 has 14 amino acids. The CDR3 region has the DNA TGTGCCAGCAGCACGGGACTGAGCAATCAGCCCCAGCATTTT. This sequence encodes CASSTGLSNQPQHF. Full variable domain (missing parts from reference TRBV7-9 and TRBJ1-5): DTGVSQNPRHKITKRGQNVTFRCDPISEHNRLYWYRQTLGQGPEFLTYFQNEAQLEKSRLLSDRFSAERPKGSFSTLEIQRTEQGDSAMYLCASSTGLSNQPQHFGDGTRLSIL.

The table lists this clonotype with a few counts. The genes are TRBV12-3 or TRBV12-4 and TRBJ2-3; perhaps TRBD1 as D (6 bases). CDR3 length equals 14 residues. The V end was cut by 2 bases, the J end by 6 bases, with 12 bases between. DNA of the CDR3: TGTGCCAGCAGTTTATCAGGGGCCCCCGATACGCAGTATTTT. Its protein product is CASSLSGAPDTQYF.

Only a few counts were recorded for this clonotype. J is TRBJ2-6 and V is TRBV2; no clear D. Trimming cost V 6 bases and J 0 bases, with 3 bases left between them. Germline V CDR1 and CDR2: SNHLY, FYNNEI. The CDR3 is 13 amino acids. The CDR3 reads CASRSSGANVLTF. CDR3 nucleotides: TGTGCCAGCAGGAGCTCTGGGGCCAACGTCCTGACTTTC.

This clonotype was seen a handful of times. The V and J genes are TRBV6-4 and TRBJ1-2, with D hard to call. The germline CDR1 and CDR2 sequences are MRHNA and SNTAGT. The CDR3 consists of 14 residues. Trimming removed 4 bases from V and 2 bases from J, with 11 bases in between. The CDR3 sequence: CASSVSGSNYGYTF. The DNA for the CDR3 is TGTGCCAGCAGTGTATCGGGGTCCAACTATGGCTACACCTTC.

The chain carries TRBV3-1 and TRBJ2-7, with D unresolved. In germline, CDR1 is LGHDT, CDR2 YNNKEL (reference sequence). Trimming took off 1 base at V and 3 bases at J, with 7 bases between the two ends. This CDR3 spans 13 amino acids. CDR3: CASSQAGSYEQYF. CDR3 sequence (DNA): TGTGCCAGCAGCCAAGCGGGTAGCTACGAGCAGTACTTC.

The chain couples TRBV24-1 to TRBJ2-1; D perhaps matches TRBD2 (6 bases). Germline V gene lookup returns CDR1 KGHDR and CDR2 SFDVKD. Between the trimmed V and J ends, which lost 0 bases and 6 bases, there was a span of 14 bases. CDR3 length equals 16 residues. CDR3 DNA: TGTGCCACCAGTGATTTGGGCGGGGTGGGAGTCAATGAGCAGTTCTTC. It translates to CATSDLGGVGVNEQFF.

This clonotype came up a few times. The CDR3 DNA sequence: TGTGCCAGCAGCTTCCGGCCAGGGACTCCCTACAATGAGCAGTTCTTC. It yields the protein CASSFRPGTPYNEQFF. The rearrangement uses TRBV7-3 and TRBJ2-1, with TRBD2 as a possible D gene (6 bases). This CDR3 contains 16 residues. Trimming stripped 3 bases from V and 2 bases from J, with 14 bases between. From germline, CDR1 is SGHTA and CDR2 FQGTGA.

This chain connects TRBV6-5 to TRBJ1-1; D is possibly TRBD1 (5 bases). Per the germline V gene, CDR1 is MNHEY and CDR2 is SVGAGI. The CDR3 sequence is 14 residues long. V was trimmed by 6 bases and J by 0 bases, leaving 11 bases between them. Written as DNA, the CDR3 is TGTGCCAGCAGCAGGGACTTCATGAACACTGAAGCTTTCTTT. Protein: CASSRDFMNTEAFF.

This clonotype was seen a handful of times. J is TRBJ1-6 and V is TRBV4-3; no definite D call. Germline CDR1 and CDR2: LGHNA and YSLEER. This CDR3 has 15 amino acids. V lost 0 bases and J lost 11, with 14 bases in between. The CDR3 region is CASSQEGSRGAPLHF. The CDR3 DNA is TGCGCCAGCAGCCAAGAGGGCAGCCGTGGGGCACCCCTCCACTTT.

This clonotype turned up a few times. CDR3 sequence (DNA): TGTGCCAGCAGCTGGGGTCGCAGTAATCAGCCCCAGCATTTT. The encoded protein is CASSWGRSNQPQHF. The chain combines TRBV5-6 with TRBJ1-5; unclear D gene. The CDR3 has 14 amino acids. Germline loops: CDR1 SGHDT, CDR2 YYEEEE. Trimming took off 3 bases at V and 4 bases at J, with 11 bases between the two ends.

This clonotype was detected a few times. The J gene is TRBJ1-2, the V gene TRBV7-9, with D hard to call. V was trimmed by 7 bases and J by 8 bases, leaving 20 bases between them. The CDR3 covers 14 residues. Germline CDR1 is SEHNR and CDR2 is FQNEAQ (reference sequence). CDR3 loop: CASNTANRFGGYTF. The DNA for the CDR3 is TGTGCCAGCAACACGGCCAACCGTTTTGGAGGCTACACCTTC. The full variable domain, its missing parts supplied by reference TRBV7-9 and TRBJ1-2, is DTGVSQNPRHKITKRGQNVTFRCDPISEHNRLYWYRQTLGQGPEFLTYFQNEAQLEKSRLLSDRFSAERPKGSFSTLEIQRTEQGDSAMYLCASNTANRFGGYTFGSGTRLTVV.

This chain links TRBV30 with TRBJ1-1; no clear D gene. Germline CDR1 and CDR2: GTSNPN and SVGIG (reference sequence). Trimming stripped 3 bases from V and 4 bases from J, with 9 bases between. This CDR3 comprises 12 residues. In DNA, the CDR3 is TGTGCCTGGAGCCGCTCGGGCACTGAAGCTTTCTTT. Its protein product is CAWSRSGTEAFF.